Each of the 31 T cell receptor beta chains below was sequenced from the same sample in a study of neurological immune-mediated disorders (dated by TCRdb to about 2019). The protocol used for the library was 5' RACE. TCRdb shows the sequencer as Illumina HiSeq 2500. The public reads were quality trimmed at Q25 with fastp and then assembled into clones with MiXCR by TCRdb, keeping productive beta chains. Every CDR3 protein is listed once, alongside the most common genes and DNA of its rows. This sample is represented by tens of thousands of distinct CDR3 sequences; about 4% of them were singletons. 1.3% of the sample goes to the ten largest clones. Input material: PBMCs. The origin of the receptors is a man younger than 45 with multiple sclerosis.

This clonotype was counted ten times or more. This chain joins TRBV5-1 and TRBJ2-2, with unresolved D. CDR3 length: 14 amino acids. Trimming cost V 0 bases and J 4 bases, with 7 bases left between them. CDR1 and CDR2 (germline): SGHRS, YFSETQ. DNA of the CDR3: TGCGCCAGCAGCTTGGTCCAGTTCACCGGGGAGCTGTTTTTT. Amino acids: CASSLVQFTGELFF.

The table lists this clonotype with many counts. This chain joins TRBV5-5 and TRBJ2-2; D is possibly TRBD1 (6 bases). CDR1 SGHKS and CDR2 YYEKEE come from the germline V gene (reference sequence). The CDR3 is made up of 15 amino acids. V was pared by 5 bases and J by 2 bases, with 13 bases between. CDR3 protein: CASRTGTLNTGELFF. In DNA form, the CDR3 reads TGTGCCAGCAGAACCGGGACACTTAACACCGGGGAGCTGTTTTTT.

This clonotype was observed many times. The chain couples TRBV9 to TRBJ1-2, with a tentative D call TRBD1 (5 bases). CDR1 is SGDLS and CDR2 is YYNGEE in the germline V gene. The CDR3 has 12 amino acids. Trimming shortened V by 10 bases and J by 3 bases, and 13 bases separated the two germline ends. CDR3 bases: TGTGCCTCCAGCGGGGGGTACTATGGCTACACCTTC. Translating gives CASSGGYYGYTF.

This clonotype appeared many times. The rearrangement links TRBV10-3 to TRBJ2-3; 7 nucleotides match TRBD2. The germline V gene has CDR1 ENHRY and CDR2 SYGVKD. This CDR3 has 18 amino acids. Germline trimming cut 5 bases from V and 0 bases from J; bases unmatched to any gene: 14. The CDR3 DNA sequence: TGTGCCATCAGTCGAATTAGCGGGTCAGGGACGAGCACAGATACGCAGTATTTT. It translates to CAISRISGSGTSTDTQYF.

This clonotype was seen ten or more times. The J gene is TRBJ2-3, the V gene TRBV11-2; D gene unclear. This CDR3 has 13 residues. Germline CDR1 reads SGHAT; CDR2 reads FQNNGV. The V gene lost 1 base and the J gene lost 5 bases, with 7 bases spanning the gap. The CDR3 DNA follows: TGTGCCAGCAGCTTAGGCGCAGGAGATACGCAGTATTTT. Translation: CASSLGAGDTQYF.

This clonotype was picked up many times. The chain is built from TRBV20-1 and TRBJ1-1, with TRBD1 identical over 7 bases. The CDR3 spans 14 residues. Germline-derived CDR1 and CDR2 are DFQATT and SNEGSKA (reference sequence). V trimming: 2 bases; J trimming: 1 base; junction bases outside the gene matches: 4. The DNA of the CDR3 is TGCAGTGCTAGACGACAGGGACCGAACACTGAAGCTTTCTTT. It translates to CSARRQGPNTEAFF.

This clonotype came up many times. The chain employs TRBV20-1 and TRBJ1-2; TRBD1 agrees at 7 bases. The CDR3 is made up of 13 amino acids. V shed 5 bases, J shed 3 bases, and the junction held 6 bases outside the gene matches. Germline V CDR1 and CDR2: DFQATT, SNEGSKA (reference sequence). CDR3 DNA sequence: TGCAGTGCTGGGGGACAGTCGCACTATGGCTACACCTTC. Its translation: CSAGGQSHYGYTF.

This clonotype appeared many times. The rearrangement links TRBV27 to TRBJ1-1; D gene ambiguous. Trimming removed 10 bases at V and 1 base at J, with 10 bases between. The CDR3 length is 12 residues. In germline, CDR1 is MNHEY, CDR2 SMNVEV (reference sequence). CDR3 sequence: CATSRGNTEAFF. In DNA, the CDR3 is TGTGCCACCTCTCGTGGGAACACTGAAGCTTTCTTT.

This clonotype was found many times. CDR3 nucleotides: TGCGCCAGCAGCTTAGGCAGCTTCACTAACTATGGCTACACCTTC. Its translation: CASSLGSFTNYGYTF. The V gene is TRBV5-1, the J gene TRBJ1-2; no reliable D call. From germline, CDR1 is SGHRS and CDR2 YFSETQ. The V and J ends lost 2 bases and 0 bases respectively, with 11 bases between them. The CDR3 is 15 amino acids.

On this clonotype itself: A much more abundant neighbour one base away suggests this may be a read error. J is TRBJ2-5 and V is TRBV5-1; D is unresolved. Trimming stripped 2 bases from V and 3 bases from J, with 11 bases between. CDR3 size: 14 residues. Germline V gene data show CDR1 as SGHRS and CDR2 as YFSETQ. As DNA, the CDR3 is TGCGCCAGCAGCTTAGGAAAGGATGAAGAGACCCAGTACTTC. Encoded protein: CASSLGKDEETQYF.

This clonotype was detected ten times or more. The chain combines TRBV20-1 with TRBJ2-5; 8 nucleotides align to TRBD2. J gave up 2 bases and V 3 bases, and 17 bases lay outside the gene matches. This CDR3 spans 18 amino acids. Per germline, CDR1 DFQATT and CDR2 SNEGSKA (reference sequence). The CDR3 sequence is CSARLRRGVYPFQETQYF. The CDR3 nucleotides read TGCAGTGCTAGGTTGCGGCGGGGGGTATACCCATTTCAAGAGACCCAGTACTTC.

This clonotype was counted many times. The chain recombines TRBV3-1 with TRBJ1-1; D gene ambiguous. V lost 1 base, J lost 2 bases, and 11 bases lay in between. CDR1 is LGHDT, CDR2 YNNKEL, per germline (reference sequence). The CDR3 contains 15 residues. Here the CDR3 DNA reads TGTGCCAGCAGCCAAGGGTATAGACCTAACACTGAAGCTTTCTTT. Translation gives CASSQGYRPNTEAFF. Together with reference TRBV3-1 and TRBJ1-1, the CDR3 gives the full variable domain: DTAVSQTPKYLVTQMGNDKSIKCEQNLGHDTMYWYKQDSKKFLKIMFSYNNKELIINETVPNRFSPKSPDKAHLNLHINSLELGDSAVYFCASSQGYRPNTEAFFGQGTRLTVV.

There are many counts of this clonotype. The J gene is TRBJ2-2, the V gene TRBV5-6, with D possibly being TRBD1 (6 bases). The CDR3 has 13 amino acids. CDR1 is SGHDT, CDR2 YYEEEE, per germline. Trimming left V 4 bases short and J 5 bases short, with 9 bases between. For the CDR3, the DNA is TGTGCCAGCAGCCAAACAGGGACCGGGGAGCTGTTTTTT. Translating it yields CASSQTGTGELFF.

This clonotype was counted many times. The chain combines TRBV6-1 with TRBJ2-7; D uncertain. Looked up from germline, CDR1 is MNHNS and CDR2 is SASEGT. The CDR3 totals 13 residues. Deletions cut 4 bases from V and 3 bases from J, with 10 bases between. CDR3 protein: CASSAAYVYEQYF. The DNA for the CDR3 is TGTGCCAGCAGTGCCGCGTACGTCTACGAGCAGTACTTC.

This clonotype was seen repeatedly, ten times or more. V usage is TRBV27 and J usage is TRBJ1-2; TRBD1 agrees at 7 bases. The CDR3 runs 14 residues. Germline CDR1 reads MNHEY; CDR2 reads SMNVEV (reference sequence). The J segment lost 7 bases and the V segment lost 5 bases, leaving 10 bases of the junction unmatched. CDR3 sequence: CASSPGGAQRGYTF. CDR3 in DNA: TGTGCCAGCAGTCCAGGGGGGGCCCAACGTGGCTACACCTTC.

This clonotype has at least ten counts. The rearrangement links TRBV6-5 to TRBJ2-5, with D perhaps matching TRBD1 or TRBD2 (6 bases each). CDR1 and CDR2 from the germline V gene are MNHEY and SVGAGI. The V end lost 6 bases, the J end lost 2 bases, and 16 bases lay between the germline ends. This CDR3 is built from 15 residues. This CDR3 reads CASRNLGGGQETQYF. CDR3 DNA: TGTGCCAGCAGGAATTTGGGGGGCGGGCAAGAGACCCAGTACTTC.

This clonotype was recorded many times. The CDR3 is CSATLGRTNTEAFF. The DNA of the CDR3 is TGCAGTGCTACCCTGGGACGCACAAACACTGAAGCTTTCTTT. The genes are TRBV20-1 and TRBJ1-1, with a tentative D call TRBD1 (5 bases). Trimming took 4 bases from V and 2 from J, leaving 14 bases between them. The CDR3 is 14 amino acids. In germline, CDR1 is DFQATT, CDR2 SNEGSKA (reference sequence).

This clonotype occurred many times. This chain uses TRBV12-3 or TRBV12-4 with TRBJ2-5, with D perhaps assigned TRBD1 or TRBD2 (5 bases each). The CDR3 loop spans 14 amino acids. The ends were cut back, 3 bases at V and 4 bases at J, with 12 bases in the middle. CDR3 DNA: TGTGCCAGCAGTTTGGGCAGGGAGATAGAGACCCAGTACTTC. Its protein is CASSLGREIETQYF.

This clonotype was detected many times. V is TRBV20-1 and J is TRBJ2-7, with a tentative D call TRBD2 (6 bases). Between the trimmed V and J ends, which lost 0 bases and 2 bases, there was a span of 11 bases. Per germline, CDR1 DFQATT and CDR2 SNEGSKA (reference sequence). This CDR3 has 14 amino acids. The CDR3 protein is CSARDRGKTYEQYF. CDR3 coding DNA: TGCAGTGCTAGAGATCGGGGGAAGACCTACGAGCAGTACTTC.

This clonotype came up a few times. A much larger clone differs from this one at a single base, so this may be a read error. V gene TRBV4-1 combines with J gene TRBJ2-1; 9 bases agree with TRBD2. CDR3 length: 15 amino acids. Germline V gene sequence: CDR1 MGHRA, CDR2 YSYEKL. The V gene end was trimmed by 1 base and the J gene end by 12 bases; junction bases not matched to a gene: 10. CDR3 amino acids: CASSQALRGGMGQFF. In nucleotides, the CDR3 is TGCGCCAGCAGCCAAGCTTTGCGGGGGGGAATGGGGCAGTTCTTC.

This clonotype was found many times. The chain employs TRBV24-1 and TRBJ2-2; 9 nucleotides agree with TRBD1. In germline, CDR1 is KGHDR, CDR2 SFDVKD. Trimming removed 3 bases from V and 7 bases from J; junction bases left unmatched: 8. The CDR3 covers 16 residues. CDR3 sequence reads: CATSDAEQGADGELFF. DNA for the CDR3: TGTGCCACCAGTGATGCAGAACAGGGGGCTGACGGGGAGCTGTTTTTT.

This clonotype has a count of ten or more. The CDR3 DNA sequence: TGTGCCAGCAGCACCAGGGGCGGAGGGTACCAAGAGACCCAGTACTTC. Translated, it gives CASSTRGGGYQETQYF. The J gene is TRBJ2-5, the V gene TRBV7-2; D is perhaps TRBD1 or TRBD2 (6 bases each). V lost 5 bases and J lost 0, with 16 bases in between. The CDR3 has 16 residues. CDR1 is SGHTA, CDR2 FQGNSA, per germline.

Many counts were recorded for this clonotype. The DNA for the CDR3 is TGTGCCAGCAGCCAATTCCCAACTGGGCAGCCCCAGCATTTT. It codes for CASSQFPTGQPQHF. The chain has TRBV3-1 and TRBJ1-5; D is unclear. The germline gives CDR1 LGHDT, CDR2 YNNKEL (reference sequence). The CDR3 covers 14 residues. The V gene lost 2 bases and the J gene lost 7 bases, with 12 bases spanning the gap. Based on the CDR3 plus reference TRBV3-1 and TRBJ1-5, the full variable domain is DTAVSQTPKYLVTQMGNDKSIKCEQNLGHDTMYWYKQDSKKFLKIMFSYNNKELIINETVPNRFSPKSPDKAHLNLHINSLELGDSAVYFCASSQFPTGQPQHFGDGTRLSIL.

This clonotype was counted many times. J is TRBJ2-5 and V is TRBV29-1, with 7 bases matching TRBD1. Germline V gene sequence: CDR1 SQVTM, CDR2 ANQGSEA. After removal of 5 bases from V and 5 bases from J, the junction contained 11 bases not matched to a gene. The CDR3 loop spans 14 amino acids. CDR3 sequence: CSVTTTGDLETQYF. DNA for the CDR3: TGCAGCGTTACAACTACAGGGGATTTGGAGACCCAGTACTTC.

This clonotype appeared many times. The chain recombines TRBV20-1 with TRBJ1-6; TRBD1 agrees at 7 bases. Per germline, CDR1 DFQATT and CDR2 SNEGSKA (reference sequence). The V segment lost 5 bases and the J segment 9 bases; nucleotides outside the gene matches: 13. This CDR3 contains 15 residues. DNA of the CDR3: TGCAGTGCTGGATACCTACCAGGGGGTTCTTCACCCCTCCACTTT. Its protein product is CSAGYLPGGSSPLHF.

This clonotype was counted only a few times. The missing conserved phenylalanine or tryptophan at the end of this CDR3 makes a read error likely. The chain joins TRBV5-1 to TRBJ2-3; 8 bases match TRBD1. Germline V gives CDR1 SGHRS, CDR2 YFSETQ. CDR3 length equals 15 residues. The V segment lost 5 bases and the J segment 10 bases; nucleotides outside the gene matches: 15. CDR3 sequence: CASRPSEGQGTSQYI. CDR3 nucleotides: TGCGCCAGCAGGCCATCCGAAGGACAGGGTACCTCGCAGTATATT.

This clonotype appeared many times. CDR3 DNA sequence: TGTGCCAGCAGTTACCTGGACAGGGGGCCTGATACGCAGTATTTT. Translating it yields CASSYLDRGPDTQYF. The gene calls are TRBV6-6 and TRBJ2-3; 11 nucleotides agree with TRBD1. CDR1 and CDR2 (germline): MNHNY, SVGAGI (reference sequence). This CDR3 is 15 amino acids long. V shed 2 bases, J shed 6 bases, and the junction held 4 bases outside the gene matches.

In its sample, this clonotype was seen many times. This chain connects TRBV5-6 to TRBJ2-2; D remains ambiguous. CDR3 length: 14 amino acids. Germline-derived CDR1 and CDR2 are SGHDT and YYEEEE. V was cut by 0 bases and J by 2 bases, with 5 bases left in between. The CDR3 DNA reads TGTGCCAGCAGCTTGGGACGAAACACCGGGGAGCTGTTTTTT. Translated, it gives CASSLGRNTGELFF.

This clonotype occurred many times. This chain connects TRBV7-8 to TRBJ2-1, with D hard to call. The CDR3 runs to 14 residues. The germline V gene has CDR1 SGHVS and CDR2 FQNEAQ. Trimming left V 1 base short and J 3 bases short, with 7 bases between. CDR3 amino acids: CASSLEVDYNEQFF. The CDR3 DNA follows: TGTGCCAGCAGCTTAGAGGTGGACTACAATGAGCAGTTCTTC.

This clonotype appeared many times. The V gene is TRBV5-1, the J gene TRBJ2-5, with D maybe TRBD2 (5 bases). Looked up from germline, CDR1 is SGHRS and CDR2 is YFSETQ. The CDR3 covers 14 residues. With 4 bases removed from V and 4 bases from J, the gap between germline ends came to 14 bases. As DNA, the CDR3 is TGCGCCAGCAGCGTAGGGATACGGGGAGAGACCCAGTACTTC. This encodes CASSVGIRGETQYF.

This clonotype was recorded at least ten times. The chain recombines TRBV5-1 with TRBJ2-3; 7 bases map to TRBD1. The CDR3 covers 14 residues. J lost 6 bases, V lost 4 bases, and 8 bases had no gene match. Germline V gene data show CDR1 as SGHRS and CDR2 as YFSETQ. As DNA, the CDR3 is TGCGCCAGCAGCCCAGGACAGGAGTCGGATACGCAGTATTTT. Residues: CASSPGQESDTQYF.